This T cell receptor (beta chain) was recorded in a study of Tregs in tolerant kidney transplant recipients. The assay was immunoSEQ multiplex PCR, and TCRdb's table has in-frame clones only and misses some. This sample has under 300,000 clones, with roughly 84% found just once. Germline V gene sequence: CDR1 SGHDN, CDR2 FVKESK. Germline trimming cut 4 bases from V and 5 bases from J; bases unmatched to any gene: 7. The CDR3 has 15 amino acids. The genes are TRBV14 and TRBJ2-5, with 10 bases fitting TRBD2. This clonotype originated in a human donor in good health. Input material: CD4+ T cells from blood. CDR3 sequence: CASSPLAGVTETQYF. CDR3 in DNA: TGTGCCAGCAGCCCCCTAGCGGGAGTAACGGAGACCCAGTACTTC. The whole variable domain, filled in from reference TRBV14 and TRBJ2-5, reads EAGVTQFPSHSVIEKGQTVTLRCDPISGHDNLYWYRRVMGKEIKFLLHFVKESKQDESGMPNNRFLAERTGGTYSTLKVQPAELEDSGVYFCASSPLAGVTETQYFGPGTRLLVL.